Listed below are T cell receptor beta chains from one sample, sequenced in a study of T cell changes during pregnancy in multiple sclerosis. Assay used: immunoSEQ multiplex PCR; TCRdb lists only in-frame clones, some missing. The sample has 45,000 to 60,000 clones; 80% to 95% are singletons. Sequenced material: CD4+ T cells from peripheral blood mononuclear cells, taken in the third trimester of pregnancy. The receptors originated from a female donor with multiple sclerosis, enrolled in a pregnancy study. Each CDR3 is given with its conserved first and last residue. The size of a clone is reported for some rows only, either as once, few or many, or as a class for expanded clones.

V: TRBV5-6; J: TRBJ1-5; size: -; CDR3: CASSLGPGYQPQHF
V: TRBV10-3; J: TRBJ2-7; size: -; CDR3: CATSGVGEQYF
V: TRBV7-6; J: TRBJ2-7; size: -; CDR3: CASSLRQGYEQYF
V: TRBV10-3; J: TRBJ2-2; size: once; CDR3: CAISVTGVGTGELFF
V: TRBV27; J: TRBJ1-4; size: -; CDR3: CASSTTGPGEWVKKLFF
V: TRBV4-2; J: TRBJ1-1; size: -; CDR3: CASSQDQNENTEAFF
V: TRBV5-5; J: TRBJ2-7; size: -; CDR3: CASSLAGQGAVYEQYF
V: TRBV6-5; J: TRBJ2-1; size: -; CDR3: CASSPSRNEQFF
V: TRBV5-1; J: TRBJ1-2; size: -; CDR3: CASSLALADYGYTF
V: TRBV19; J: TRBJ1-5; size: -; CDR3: CASTGSLNQPQHF
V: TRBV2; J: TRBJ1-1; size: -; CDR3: CASAGGTGGDAFF